Listed here are 20 T cell receptor beta chains from one sample, sequenced in a study of T-cell memory formation after mild COVID-19. TCRdb redid the calling of the 5' RACE reads with MiXCR, one entry per CDR3 protein. This sample yields more than 250,000 distinct CDR3 sequences, of which approximately 19% are seen a single time; roughly 23% belongs to the top ten. The sample consisted of PBMCs or a T cell subset sorted from them (not recorded which). Receptor source: a young man who had mild COVID-19 (a few samples of this study predate the infection). Cell type and time point are not known.

The chain employs TRBV5-1 and TRBJ2-5, with D unresolved. V shed 6 bases and J shed 0 bases, with 12 bases lying between them. Germline V gene sequence: CDR1 SGHRS, CDR2 YFSETQ. The CDR3 extends over 14 amino acids. CDR3 DNA sequence: TGCGCCAGCACCAGCGCATCGTACCAAGAGACCCAGTACTTC. As protein: CASTSASYQETQYF.

A few counts support this clonotype. This sequence joins TRBV7-9 and TRBJ1-5; D not resolved. CDR1 and CDR2 (germline): SEHNR, FQNEAQ (reference sequence). The CDR3 spans 15 residues. Trimming pared 5 bases from V and 2 bases from J, leaving 13 bases between. The CDR3 spells CASSPGGSRNQPQHF. The CDR3 DNA is TGTGCCAGCAGCCCCGGCGGCAGCCGCAATCAGCCCCAGCATTTT. The whole variable domain, remainder taken from reference TRBV7-9 and TRBJ1-5, is DTGVSQNPRHKITKRGQNVTFRCDPISEHNRLYWYRQTLGQGPEFLTYFQNEAQLEKSRLLSDRFSAERPKGSFSTLEIQRTEQGDSAMYLCASSPGGSRNQPQHFGDGTRLSIL.

This clonotype was seen more than once but under ten times. The chain has TRBV29-1 and TRBJ2-5, with D possibly being TRBD1 or TRBD2 (5 bases each). The CDR3 length is 15 residues. Trimming left V 0 bases short and J 1 base short, with 12 bases between. The germline V gene has CDR1 SQVTM and CDR2 ANQGSEA. The CDR3: CSVEDRLGVQETQYF. In DNA form, the CDR3 reads TGCAGCGTTGAAGATCGCCTGGGGGTCCAAGAGACCCAGTACTTC.

The V gene is TRBV4-1, the J gene TRBJ1-5; D not certain. V was trimmed by 1 base and J by 6 bases, leaving 7 bases between them. CDR3 length equals 13 residues. Per germline, CDR1 MGHRA and CDR2 YSYEKL. CDR3 loop: CASSQGVFQPQHF. The CDR3 bases are TGCGCCAGCAGCCAAGGGGTTTTTCAGCCCCAGCATTTT.

Only a few counts were recorded for this clonotype. The V gene is TRBV5-1, the J gene TRBJ2-3, with 9 bases fitting TRBD2. The germline gives CDR1 SGHRS, CDR2 YFSETQ. The CDR3 covers 16 residues. The V and J ends lost 4 bases and 1 base, in that order; junction bases with no gene match: 7. CDR3 DNA sequence: TGCGCCAGCAGCCTACCCCCTAGCGGGGGCACAGATACGCAGTATTTT. It is translated as CASSLPPSGGTDTQYF.

A few counts support this clonotype. The V and J genes are TRBV12-3 or TRBV12-4 and TRBJ1-1; D gene unclear. Trimming pared 2 bases from V and 2 bases from J, leaving 9 bases between. The CDR3 loop spans 14 amino acids. The CDR3 nucleotides are TGTGCCAGCAGTTTAACCCCAGTAAACACTGAAGCTTTCTTT. Its protein product is CASSLTPVNTEAFF.

This chain joins TRBV3-1 and TRBJ2-5; 8 bases are a match to TRBD2. CDR3 length: 16 amino acids. Germline CDR1 LGHDT, CDR2 YNNKEL (reference sequence). J lost 1 base, V lost 0 bases, and 4 bases had no gene match. In nucleotides, the CDR3 is TGTGCCAGCAGCCAAGATCTGCGGGGGGTCCAAGAGACCCAGTACTTC. It specifies CASSQDLRGVQETQYF.

This clonotype was recorded a few times. The rearrangement joins TRBV20-1 to TRBJ2-3; D gene unclear. Germline lookup yields CDR1 DFQATT and CDR2 SNEGSKA (reference sequence). The CDR3 extends over 13 amino acids. V gave up 5 bases and J gave up 2 bases, with 11 bases separating them. CDR3 nucleotide sequence: TGCAGTGCTCTCTTTCAAATCACAGATACGCAGTATTTT. The encoded protein is CSALFQITDTQYF.

This clonotype was seen many times. The gene calls are TRBV7-2 and TRBJ2-2; D not resolved. The ends were cut back, 2 bases at V and 4 bases at J, with 5 bases in the middle. The CDR3 runs 13 residues. Looked up from germline, CDR1 is SGHTA and CDR2 is FQGNSA. In nucleotides, the CDR3 is TGTGCCAGCAGCTTATACTCCACCGGGGAGCTGTTTTTT. Its translation is CASSLYSTGELFF.

The sample holds many counts of this clonotype. This rearrangement joins TRBV5-6 to TRBJ1-1; perhaps TRBD1 as D (6 bases). This CDR3 has 12 residues. Per germline, CDR1 SGHDT and CDR2 YYEEEE. Trimming removed 0 bases at V and 6 bases at J, with 6 bases between. CDR3 protein: CASSLGGPEAFF. In DNA form, the CDR3 reads TGTGCCAGCAGCTTGGGGGGGCCTGAAGCTTTCTTT.

This clonotype was seen at least ten times. The genes are TRBV6-6 and TRBJ2-7; D assignment may be TRBD1 or TRBD2 (5 bases each). Germline V CDR1 and CDR2: MNHNY, SVGAGI (reference sequence). CDR3 length equals 13 residues. Trimming removed 8 bases from V and 7 bases from J, with 18 bases in between. CDR3 amino acids: CASRVGTGLEQYF. CDR3 DNA: TGTGCCAGCCGGGTCGGGACGGGCTTGGAGCAGTACTTC.

The chain carries TRBV10-3 and TRBJ2-4, with no clear D. Deletions cut 0 bases from V and 7 bases from J, with 13 bases between. Germline V gene sequence: CDR1 ENHRY, CDR2 SYGVKD. The CDR3 is 15 residues long. The DNA for the CDR3 is TGTGCCATCAGTGAGTCGAACAGTAAAAAGAACATTCAGTACTTC. Its protein is CAISESNSKKNIQYF.

The rearrangement links TRBV4-1 to TRBJ1-1, with no clear D. The V end lost 0 bases, the J end lost 4 bases, and 9 bases lay between the germline ends. The CDR3 is made up of 14 amino acids. CDR1 is MGHRA, CDR2 YSYEKL, per germline. The CDR3, as DNA: TGCGCCAGCAGCCAAGACATCCGGCCCACTGAAGCTTTCTTT. As protein: CASSQDIRPTEAFF.

This clonotype came up a few times. The V call is TRBV2, the J call TRBJ2-7, with D possibly matching TRBD1 (6 bases). This CDR3 comprises 15 residues. Trimming removed 3 bases from V and 4 bases from J, with 16 bases in between. CDR1 SNHLY and CDR2 FYNNEI come from the germline V gene. The CDR3 DNA reads as TGTGCCAGCAGTGATTTGGGGGCGAATCTTTACGAGCAGTACGTC. Its translation: CASSDLGANLYEQYV.

The chain is built from TRBV29-1 and TRBJ2-7; TRBD2 matches 8 bases. With V trimmed by 2 bases and J by 7 bases, 7 bases remained unmatched. The CDR3 loop spans 13 amino acids. Germline V gene sequence: CDR1 SQVTM, CDR2 ANQGSEA. This chain's CDR3 is CSVEPGLEGEQYF. For the CDR3, the DNA is TGCAGCGTTGAACCGGGACTAGAGGGAGAGCAGTACTTC.

The sample holds a few counts of this clonotype. The J gene is TRBJ2-7, the V gene TRBV6-5; either TRBD1 or TRBD2 may fit D (5 bases each). Germline V gene lookup returns CDR1 MNHEY and CDR2 SVGAGI. The CDR3 is 13 residues long. The V end was cut by 6 bases, the J end by 0 bases, with 9 bases between. CDR3 sequence reads: CASSRDGSYEQYV. CDR3 in DNA: TGTGCCAGCAGCCGGGACGGCTCCTACGAGCAGTACGTC.

Only a few counts were recorded for this clonotype. This may be a read error, as it is one base from a much larger clone. The rearrangement joins TRBV12-3 or TRBV12-4 to TRBJ2-5, with D maybe TRBD1 (6 bases). The CDR3 extends over 17 amino acids. V dropped 6 bases and J dropped 3 bases, with 23 bases sitting between them. The CDR3 loop reads CASSLLGARDGKETQYF. The CDR3 DNA follows: TGTGCCAGCAGCCTACTGGGGGCCCGGGACGGCAAAGAGACCCAGTACTTC.

V and J are TRBV30 and TRBJ1-5, with D unresolved. CDR1 and CDR2 from the germline V gene are GTSNPN and SVGIG (reference sequence). The CDR3 runs to 14 residues. The V end was cut by 1 base, the J end by 6 bases, with 13 bases between. CDR3 nucleotide sequence: TGTGCCTGGAGTGCCGCGACGATAACTCAGCCCCAGCATTTT. This codes for CAWSAATITQPQHF.

There are a few counts of this clonotype. The J gene is TRBJ1-1, the V gene TRBV29-1; no firm D call. Trimming pared 0 bases from V and 7 bases from J, leaving 9 bases between. The germline gives CDR1 SQVTM, CDR2 ANQGSEA. The CDR3 length is 12 residues. DNA for the CDR3: TGCAGCGTTGAAGATTTCCGGGGTGAAGCTTTCTTT. This sequence encodes CSVEDFRGEAFF.

This clonotype was counted between two and nine times. This sequence joins TRBV2 and TRBJ2-3, with TRBD2 as a possible D gene (6 bases). The germline V gene has CDR1 SNHLY and CDR2 FYNNEI. The CDR3 spans 15 residues. V dropped 4 bases and J dropped 0 bases, with 11 bases sitting between them. The CDR3 loop is CASSVEGLSTDTQYF. The CDR3 DNA reads as TGTGCCAGCAGTGTAGAGGGACTCAGCACAGATACGCAGTATTTT.